The following is a T cell receptor beta chain sequence with its context. There are a few counts of this clone. There is no known antigen for this receptor. Nothing much larger sits one base from this clone, and base qualities are not available. The data stem from a study of blood T cell repertoires in COVID-19 (dated by TCRdb to about 2020). In terms of the full investigation: The collaborator samples originated in the United States, Italy and Spain and spanned the acute and convalescent phases of COVID-19. The sample metadata nearly always contained a de-identified subject ID, COVID-19 status, age in years and sex. The samples were drawn from two sources: the first 160 participants of the ongoing ImmuneRACE study, and approximately 1,300 subjects contributed by 6 global collaborators. The dataset comprised deeply sampled blood TCRbeta repertoires from subjects exposed to, actively infected with, or recovered from COVID-19. A freely available public database, intended as a resource for researchers studying the immune response to SARS-CoV-2, is where the repertoires were released. Where HLA class I and class II types were available, the types were taken from metadata supplied by the sample provider, not from assay-based typing. The material from the prospective study consisted of cDNA or gDNA derived from T cells, B-cell-depleted T cells, or PBMCs.

Study-level results and caveats: How much clinical and demographic metadata was included differed by source and by participant, and the metadata was provided uncurated.

The immunoSEQ Assay, a bias-controlled multiplex PCR, was used to amplify TCRbeta CDR3 regions from genomic DNA. Regarding the original processing steps: Within the assay, amplification of reference gene primers was used to estimate how many nucleated cells each sample contained. To quantify the absolute abundance of each unique TCRbeta CDR3 rearrangement, sequence reads were collapsed and filtered. For each sample, productive Simpson clonality was calculated as the square root of Simpson's diversity index across productive rearrangements. The table comes from immuneACCESS by way of TCRdb, which keeps in-frame sequences with V and J called. Part of the clones is missing from these tables; in studies checked, under half for an unresolved V gene and the rest for unknown reasons. D and trimming come from the DNA, and the V and J calls and clone size come from that table. The sample includes around 72,000 clones, with about 82% observed a single time. Approximately 1.7% of the sample goes to the ten largest clones.

Whole blood was collected in K2EDTA tubes by collaborating institutions according to the institutions' own protocols. For TCRbeta analysis, collaborators shipped samples in one of three forms: frozen whole blood, isolated PBMCs, or DNA extracted from either of those sample types. CDR1 and CDR2 are drawn from the germline V gene (reference sequence): MNHNY, SVGAGI. A distance of 9 bases separates the germline ends of V and J, which lose 6 bases and 1 base respectively. Spanning cysteine to phenylalanine, the CDR3 consists of 13 amino acids. The only DNA kept is the CDR3, 39 bases in frame from the first base.

The chain links TRBV6-6 with TRBJ1-1; no D segment can be confidently identified. Specimen: peripheral blood. This receptor was identified in a woman aged 55-75 years with acute or convalescent COVID-19. The DNA reads TGTGCCAGCAGAAGACAAACGAACACTGAAGCTTTCTTT. Its protein reads: CASRRQTNTEAFF.